The clone carrying this TCR beta chain was seen repeatedly, ten times or more. The antigen is not known. The data belong to a study of HIV-infected children after antiretroviral therapy interruption. The wider study: For the interruption arm, samples span week 0 through about 3 years after study end. In continuous treatment, analyzed samples were from weeks 0, 48 and 150.

Treatment described: PENTA 11 planned treatment interruption arm or continuous ART arm. The TCR library was built from RNA with a 3' RACE protocol and unique molecular identifiers. TCRdb fed the 3' RACE reads into MiXCR, producing one record per CDR3 protein. Of some 40,000 distinct CDR3 sequences in the sample, 6.5% were seen once. The study, taken as a whole, reports: Minor non-naive CD45RA+ populations, like EMRA or stem memory, might contaminate naive sorts.

Sequences were derived from CD45RA+ CD4+ T cells from PBMCs, pooled from several time points, sampled from a donor given antiretroviral therapy, either interrupted or continuous. As to subset: naive CD4+ CD45RA+ CD45RO- T cells. This TCR was recovered from a pool of human donors with HIV.

CDR3 bases: TGTGCCAGCAGCCAACGGACTTTCTACTACAATGAGCAGTTCTTC. Its translation: CASSQRTFYYNEQFF. The chain has TRBV3-1 and TRBJ2-1; TRBD2 is a possible D gene (5 bases). The CDR3 has 15 amino acids. V was clipped by 2 bases and J by 3 bases, with 11 bases between them. Germline values: CDR1 LGHDT, CDR2 YNNKEL (reference sequence).